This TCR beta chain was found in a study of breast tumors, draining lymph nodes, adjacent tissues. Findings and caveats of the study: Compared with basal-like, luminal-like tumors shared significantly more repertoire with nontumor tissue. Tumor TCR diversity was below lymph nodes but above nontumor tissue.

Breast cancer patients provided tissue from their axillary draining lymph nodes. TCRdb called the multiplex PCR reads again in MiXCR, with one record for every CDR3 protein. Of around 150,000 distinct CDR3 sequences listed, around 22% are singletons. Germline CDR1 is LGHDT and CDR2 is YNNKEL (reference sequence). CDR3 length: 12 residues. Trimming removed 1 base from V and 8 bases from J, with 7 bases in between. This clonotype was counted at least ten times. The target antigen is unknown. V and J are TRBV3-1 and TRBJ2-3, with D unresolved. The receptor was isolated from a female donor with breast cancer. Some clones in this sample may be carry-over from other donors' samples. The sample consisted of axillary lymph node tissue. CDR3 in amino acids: CASSQAIGTQYF. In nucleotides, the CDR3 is TGTGCCAGCAGCCAAGCTATAGGTACGCAGTATTTT.